The next 24 T cell receptor beta chains were all read from a single sample in a study of blood T cell repertoires in COVID-19. Sequenced by immunoSEQ multiplex PCR; TCRdb stores in-frame clones only, minus some. The sample has roughly 110,000 clones; about 80% are singletons. Material for sequencing was peripheral blood. Every receptor here comes from a man aged 65 to 79 with acute or convalescent COVID-19.

The CDR3 loop is CASGTTGGLETQYF. CDR3 nucleotide sequence: TGTGCTAGTGGTACCACAGGGGGCTTGGAGACCCAGTACTTC. V usage is TRBV12-5 and J usage is TRBJ2-5, with 9 bases that match TRBD1. Germline V gene sequence: CDR1 LGHNT, CDR2 FRNRAP. This CDR3 region has 14 residues. The V gene end was trimmed by 5 bases and the J gene end by 5 bases; junction bases not matched to a gene: 6.

This clone has a single count. The chain has TRBV27 and TRBJ2-7, with 7 bases that match TRBD1. V lost 5 bases and J lost 6; bases outside the gene matches: 13. Germline V lookup: CDR1 MNHEY, CDR2 SMNVEV (reference sequence). The CDR3 spans 15 residues. The chain's CDR3 is CASSQSGTAFSEQYF. The CDR3 DNA reads TGTGCCAGCAGTCAGTCGGGGACAGCCTTCTCCGAGCAGTACTTC.

The chain couples TRBV10-3 to TRBJ2-7; TRBD1 aligns across 7 bases. Per the germline V gene, CDR1 is ENHRY and CDR2 is SYGVKD. The CDR3 sequence is 13 residues long. The CDR3 region is CATRQGNPYEQYF. The DNA for the CDR3 is TGTGCAACACGACAGGGCAATCCCTACGAGCAGTACTTC.

The chain has TRBV29-1 and TRBJ2-1, with 14 bases fitting TRBD2. The ends lost 0 bases at V and 2 bases at J; junction bases unmatched: 6. The CDR3 consists of 18 residues. Germline V gives CDR1 SQVTM, CDR2 ANQGSEA. CDR3: CSVEDHGLAGGTYNEQFF. The DNA of the CDR3 is TGCAGCGTTGAAGACCACGGACTAGCGGGGGGAACCTACAATGAGCAGTTCTTC.

The chain links TRBV19 to TRBJ1-5, with 7 bases that match TRBD1. This CDR3 contains 16 residues. With 6 bases clipped from V and 2 bases from J, the junction kept 10 bases outside the gene matches. Germline CDR1 is LNHDA and CDR2 is SQIVND (reference sequence). CDR3 DNA sequence: TGTGCCAGTAGAACGGTGGGGCAGGGGGGCAATCAGCCCCAGCATTTT. Its protein is CASRTVGQGGNQPQHF.

The CDR3 region has the DNA TGTGCCAGCAGCCCAGGGGACTACGAGCAGTACTTC. Its protein product is CASSPGDYEQYF. The rearrangement joins TRBV3-1 (or the pseudogene TRBV3-2) to TRBJ2-7, with a tentative D call TRBD1 (6 bases). V gave up 4 bases and J gave up 3 bases, with 7 bases separating them. Germline CDR1 LGHDT, CDR2 YNNKEL (reference sequence). CDR3 size: 12 residues.

This clone showed up just a few times. The CDR3 nucleotides read TGTGCCAGCAGCTTAGAGGCGGGGGAGGGGTTCGAGCAGTACTTC. It encodes CASSLEAGEGFEQYF. The chain has TRBV11-2 and TRBJ2-7, with 7 bases lining up with TRBD2. With 0 bases clipped from V and 6 bases from J, the junction kept 8 bases outside the gene matches. The CDR3 is 15 amino acids. In germline, CDR1 is SGHAT, CDR2 FQNNGV.

The chain links TRBV7-3 to TRBJ1-1; D call uncertain. This CDR3 spans 14 amino acids. V lost 5 bases and J 6 bases, leaving 16 bases between the germline ends. Per the germline V gene, CDR1 is SGHTA and CDR2 is FQGTGA. This CDR3 reads CASSETHGGAEAFF. Here the CDR3 DNA reads TGTGCCAGCAGCGAAACACACGGCGGGGCTGAAGCTTTCTTT.

This chain connects TRBV7-3 to TRBJ2-3; 9 positions agree with TRBD1. The J segment lost 3 bases and the V segment lost 5 bases, leaving 9 bases of the junction unmatched. CDR1 is SGHTA, CDR2 FQGTGA, per germline. The CDR3 is made up of 16 amino acids. The CDR3 is CASSRVIGQGTDTQYF. CDR3 nucleotides: TGTGCCAGCAGCCGGGTAATCGGACAGGGGACAGATACGCAGTATTTT.

V usage is TRBV5-4 and J usage is TRBJ2-2; 8 bases match TRBD2. Germline trimming cut 5 bases from V and 1 base from J; bases unmatched to any gene: 10. The germline V gene encodes CDR1 SGHNT and CDR2 YYREEE (reference sequence). The CDR3 length is 17 residues. In DNA form, the CDR3 reads TGTGCCAGCAGTTCGGCCGGACTAGCTCGGAACACCGGGGAGCTGTTTTTT. Its protein is CASSSAGLARNTGELFF.

CDR3 region: CASSPPTRDYGYTF. In DNA, the CDR3 is TGTGCCAGCTCACCACCGACCAGGGACTATGGCTACACCTTC. The chain uses TRBV18 and TRBJ1-2; possible D gene TRBD1, 5 bases. Germline-derived CDR1 and CDR2 are KGHSH and LQKENI. The CDR3 covers 14 residues. Trimming pared 0 bases from V and 3 bases from J, leaving 8 bases between. The full variable domain, in which reference TRBV18 and TRBJ1-2 provide the parts outside the CDR3, is NAGVMQNPRHLVRRRGQEARLRCSPMKGHSHVYWYRQLPEEGLKFMVYLQKENIIDESGMPKERFSAEFPKEGPSILRIQQVVRGDSAAYFCASSPPTRDYGYTFGSGTRLTVV.

The V call is TRBV2, the J call TRBJ2-1; 9 nucleotides line up with TRBD1. This CDR3 is built from 15 residues. The J segment lost 4 bases and the V segment lost 5 bases, leaving 6 bases of the junction unmatched. CDR1 and CDR2 from the germline V gene are SNHLY and FYNNEI. The CDR3 here is CASSRDRESYNEQFF. For the CDR3, the DNA is TGTGCCAGCAGTAGGGACAGGGAGAGTTACAATGAGCAGTTCTTC. Together with reference TRBV2 and TRBJ2-1, the CDR3 gives the full variable domain: EPEVTQTPSHQVTQMGQEVILRCVPISNHLYFYWYRQILGQKVEFLVSFYNNEISEKSEIFDDQFSVERPDGSNFTLKIRSTKLEDSAMYFCASSRDRESYNEQFFGPGTRLTVL.

V usage is TRBV7-2 and J usage is TRBJ2-5; perhaps TRBD2 as D (6 bases). The CDR3 sequence is 13 residues long. Germline-derived CDR1 and CDR2 are SGHTA and FQGNSA. Trimming left V 5 bases short and J 4 bases short, with 11 bases between. CDR3 nucleotide sequence: TGTGCCAGCAGCGCGACTAGTTCAGAGACCCAGTACTTC. Its protein product is CASSATSSETQYF.

This clone has just a few counts. This rearrangement joins TRBV11-2 to TRBJ2-1; D not certain. The CDR3 runs 15 residues. The germline CDR1 and CDR2 sequences are SGHAT and FQNNGV. Trimming pared 4 bases from V and 5 bases from J, leaving 15 bases between. The CDR3 here is CASSSSPGPHNEQFF. CDR3 in DNA: TGTGCCAGCAGCTCGTCCCCAGGTCCGCACAATGAGCAGTTCTTC. Looking up the rest from reference TRBV11-2 and TRBJ2-1 gives the full variable domain: EAGVAQSPRYKIIEKRQSVAFWCNPISGHATLYWYQQILGQGPKLLIQFQNNGVVDDSQLPKDRFSAERLKGVDSTLKIQPAKLEDSAVYLCASSSSPGPHNEQFFGPGTRLTVL.

The chain employs TRBV12-3 or TRBV12-4 and TRBJ1-2, with TRBD1 matching 8 bases. The length of the CDR3 is 13 residues. The trim removed 5 bases at V and 4 bases at J, leaving 3 bases unmatched. CDR3: CASSPGGRYGYTF. As DNA, the CDR3 is TGTGCCAGCAGTCCAGGGGGCCGCTATGGCTACACCTTC.

This clone was recorded once. The chain uses TRBV11-1 and TRBJ1-2, with 7 positions matching TRBD1. Trimming removed 3 bases from V and 8 bases from J; junction bases left unmatched: 12. Germline lookup yields CDR1 SGHAT and CDR2 FQDESV (reference sequence). There are 15 residues in the CDR3. For the CDR3, the DNA is TGTGCCAGCAGCTTCCTCGCTGGACAGGCGGAAGGCTACACCTTC. Residues: CASSFLAGQAEGYTF.

The chain couples TRBV11-2 to TRBJ2-3; D might be TRBD2 (7 bases). Germline CDR1 reads SGHAT; CDR2 reads FQNNGV. V gave up 5 bases and J gave up 5 bases, with 14 bases separating them. CDR3 length: 14 residues. CDR3 amino acids: CASSPRGGRDTQYF. The CDR3 region has the DNA TGTGCCAGCAGCCCAAGGGGGGGGAGAGATACGCAGTATTTT.

The rearrangement links TRBV10-3 to TRBJ2-7; weak D call: TRBD1 (6 bases). CDR3 length: 13 residues. Germline V gene sequence: CDR1 ENHRY, CDR2 SYGVKD. Trimming removed 8 bases from V and 4 bases from J, with 15 bases in between. The CDR3 loop reads CAIRDKFYYEQYF. CDR3 bases: TGTGCCATCCGGGACAAATTTTATTACGAGCAGTACTTC.

This clone was seen only once. The chain combines TRBV11-2 with TRBJ1-6; TRBD1 agrees at 7 bases. V shed 5 bases and J 3 bases; nucleotides not matched to a gene: 7. Germline loops: CDR1 SGHAT, CDR2 FQNNGV. The CDR3 has 16 residues. The CDR3 DNA reads TGTGCCAGCAGCGCCGAAAGGGGGCTCTATAATTCACCCCTCCACTTT. It is translated as CASSAERGLYNSPLHF.

The DNA of the CDR3 is TGTGCCAGCAGCCCCATCCCAGATGAAAAACTGTTTTTT. This codes for CASSPIPDEKLFF. The V and J genes are TRBV5-4 and TRBJ1-4; D is uncertain. Germline-derived CDR1 and CDR2 are SGHNT and YYREEE (reference sequence). The CDR3 sequence is 13 residues long. The germline V and J ends were trimmed by 4 bases and 6 bases, with 10 bases remaining between them.

This clone is a singleton in its sample. The J gene is TRBJ1-4, the V gene TRBV19; 9 bases agree with TRBD1. V trimming: 3 bases; J trimming: 8 bases; junction bases outside the gene matches: 7. CDR1 LNHDA and CDR2 SQIVND come from the germline V gene (reference sequence). CDR3 size: 15 residues. The CDR3 sequence is CASSIGTGGNEKLFF. The CDR3 DNA sequence: TGTGCCAGTAGTATTGGAACAGGGGGCAACGAAAAACTGTTTTTT.

The chain is built from TRBV11-2 and TRBJ2-7; 8 bases match TRBD1. The CDR3 has 15 residues. Germline V lookup: CDR1 SGHAT, CDR2 FQNNGV. The V and J ends lost 4 bases and 2 bases, in that order; junction bases with no gene match: 7. The CDR3 coding sequence is TGTGCCAGCAGCTCCCTACAGGGGGATCCCTACGAGCAGTACTTC. Its protein is CASSSLQGDPYEQYF.

The chain recombines TRBV6-2 or TRBV6-3 with TRBJ1-2; D not resolved. V was trimmed by 5 bases and J by 0 bases, leaving 7 bases between them. This CDR3 contains 13 residues. The V gene's germline CDR1 is MNHEY and CDR2 SVGEGT. This chain's CDR3 is CASSEFSNYGYTF. The CDR3 DNA is TGTGCCAGCAGTGAGTTTTCTAACTATGGCTACACCTTC.

This clone was seen a single time. The gene calls are TRBV25-1 and TRBJ1-2, with 8 bases fitting TRBD1. Germline values: CDR1 MGHDK, CDR2 SYGVNS. This CDR3 has 14 residues. With 1 base clipped from V and 4 bases from J, the junction kept 2 bases outside the gene matches. The CDR3, as DNA: TGTGCCAGCAGTGAATGGACAGGGACCTATGGCTACACCTTC. This sequence encodes CASSEWTGTYGYTF.